This TCR beta chain was sequenced for a study of early T cells in non-severe SARS-CoV-2 infection. Across the whole study: Sequencing input comprised bulk RNA from unsorted whole blood; chain pairing was not available. Study results and limitations: CD4 and private specificities were missed by VDJdb matching, which favored anti-spike CD8 responses.

The CDR3 runs to 19 residues. V gave up 5 bases and J gave up 2 bases; unmatched junction bases: 15. The germline V gene has CDR1 SEHNR and CDR2 FQNEAQ (reference sequence). Individual cDNA molecules carried attached unique molecular identifiers. TCRdb redid the calling of the 5' RACE reads with MiXCR, one entry per CDR3 protein. This sample carries more than 85,000 distinct CDR3 sequences, around 13% of them seen once, and the ten largest clones take approximately 4%. This clonotype has just a few counts. The antigen is unknown. The V and J genes are TRBV7-9 and TRBJ1-5; 10 bases align to TRBD1. The receptor was derived from an adult who was a healthcare worker with PCR-confirmed SARS-CoV-2 infection or an uninfected control (not recorded which). The sequencing here drew on whole blood, taken at baseline. CDR3 sequence reads: CASSHELGQGLAGNQPQHF. CDR3 coding DNA: TGTGCCAGCAGCCACGAACTGGGACAGGGGCTAGCTGGCAATCAGCCCCAGCATTTT.